This T cell receptor beta chain was sequenced for a study of blood T cell repertoires in COVID-19. Study information: The samples span acute and convalescent COVID-19 from the United States, Italy and Spain. From T cells, B-cell-depleted T cells, or PBMCs came the material, which was cDNA or gDNA.

Source study methods: From reference gene primer amplification, estimates of nucleated cell counts were derived. Clones were sequenced by immunoSEQ multiplex PCR, and TCRdb holds only the in-frame ones, with some missing. Clone size and V and J calls were adopted from that table, with D and trimming inferred from the DNA. The profile shows under 140,000 clones, roughly 80% of them singletons. Germline V lookup: CDR1 MDHEN, CDR2 SYDVKM. The CDR3 runs 12 residues. V dropped 6 bases and J dropped 5 bases, with 5 bases sitting between them. V is TRBV28 and J is TRBJ1-6; D is unclear. The sample taken for sequencing was peripheral blood. The TCR comes from a woman aged 55-70 years with acute or convalescent COVID-19. CDR3 sequence (DNA): TGTGCCAGCAGGGCCAATAATTCACCCCTCCACTTT. Its translation: CASRANNSPLHF. The entire variable domain, with the rest obtained from reference TRBV28 and TRBJ1-6, is as follows: DVKVTQSSRYLVKRTGEKVFLECVQDMDHENMFWYRQDPGLGLRLIYFSYDVKMKEKGDIPEGYSVSREKKERFSLILESASTNQTSMYLCASRANNSPLHFGNGTRLTVT.